The present T cell receptor (beta chain) was sequenced within a study of T cells in women clearing cervical HPV infection. Study as a whole: Donors had HPV16-related CIN3 or worse; 2 had invasive cancer.

Profiling relied on immunoSEQ multiplex PCR, and the TCRdb table lists in-frame clones only, not all of them. The sample includes some 30,000 clones. Points from the study as a whole: TRBV6-7 relative abundance averaged approximately 0.11% in cases and 0.15% to 0.2% in controls. It is unknown whether associations predate infection; no effector/memory or HPV-specific sorting.

Note on this clone: Its antigen is not known. The DNA ends 3 residues before the CDR3 does, and the rest of the CDR3 is filled in from the germline J gene.

Germline lookup yields CDR1 SGHDT and CDR2 YYEEEE. The germline V and J ends were trimmed by 2 bases and 0 bases, with 6 bases remaining between them. The CDR3 consists of 14 residues. This clonotype was sampled from a woman aged 18-70 years with a cervical HPV16 infection that either progressed to CIN3+ or cleared (not recorded which). The chain has TRBV5-6 and TRBJ1-3; no definite D call. The sample was blood buffy coat. The CDR3 is CASSFRFSGNTIYF. The CDR3 bases that were read are TGTGCCAGCAGCTTCCGGTTCTCTGGAAACACC.